This TCR beta chain is drawn from a study of T cell responses to AZD1222 COVID-19 vaccine. CDR3 size: 13 residues. Study-level results: Two AZD1222 administrations were followed by greater Spike-specific TCR breadth and depth.

Note on this clone: What it recognizes is unknown.

Measured with immunoSEQ multiplex PCR; TCRdb has only the in-frame clones, and not every one. Here the sample spans 110,000 to 150,000 clones, approximately 90% being singletons. This chain connects TRBV21-1 to TRBJ2-3; TRBD2 was called by the table and not checked on the DNA. TRBV21-1 is deemed a pseudogene. The receptor comes from an adult in good health. The sequences come from peripheral blood, collected on day 0 of AZD1222 vaccination. The CDR3 nucleotides are TGTGCCAGTCCTAGTTTCCCCACAGATACGCAGTATTTT. Translated: CASPSFPTDTQYF.